This T cell receptor beta chain was observed in a study of blood T cell repertoires in COVID-19. Sequencing used immunoSEQ multiplex PCR; TCRdb keeps in-frame clones, though not all of them. The data hold tens of thousands of clones, with about four fifths observed a single time. V was clipped by 5 bases and J by 6 bases; unmatched bases: 9. There are 17 residues in the CDR3. Per the germline V gene, CDR1 is MDHEN and CDR2 is SYDVKM. The TCR was taken from a man aged 45-65 years with acute or convalescent COVID-19. The rearrangement links TRBV28 to TRBJ2-3, with 15 nucleotides matching TRBD2. Sequenced input: peripheral blood. The CDR3 coding sequence is TGTGCCAGCAGTCGGACTAGCGGGAGGGCCCTCGGGGATACGCAGTATTTT. Translated, it gives CASSRTSGRALGDTQYF.